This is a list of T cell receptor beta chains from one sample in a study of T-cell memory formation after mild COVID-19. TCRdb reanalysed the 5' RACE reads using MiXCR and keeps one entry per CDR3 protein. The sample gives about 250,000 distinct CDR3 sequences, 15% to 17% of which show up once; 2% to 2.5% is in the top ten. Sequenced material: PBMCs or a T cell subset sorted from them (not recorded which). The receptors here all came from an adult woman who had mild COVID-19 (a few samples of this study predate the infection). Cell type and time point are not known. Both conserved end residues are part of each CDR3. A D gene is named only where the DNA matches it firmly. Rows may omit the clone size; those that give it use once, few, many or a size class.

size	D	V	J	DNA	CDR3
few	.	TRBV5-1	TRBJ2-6	TGCGCCAGCAGCCTGGGGTCAGGGACTGTCTCTGGGGCCAACGTCCTGACTTTC	CASSLGSGTVSGANVLTF
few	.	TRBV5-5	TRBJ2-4	TGTGCCAGCAGCTTGGCGGGAGAAAACATTCAGTACTTC	CASSLAGENIQYF
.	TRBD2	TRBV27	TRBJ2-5	TGTGCCAGCAGTTCACTATCTAGCGGGAGGTACCAAGAGACCCAGTACTTC	CASSSLSSGRYQETQYF
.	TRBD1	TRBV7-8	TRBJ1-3	TGTGCCAGCAGCCCAACCCAAACCAGGGGGACGCTCTCTGGAAACACCATATATTTT	CASSPTQTRGTLSGNTIYF
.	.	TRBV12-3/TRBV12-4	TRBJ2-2	TGTGCCAGCAGTGGCCTGGGCACCGGGGAGCTGTTTTTT	CASSGLGTGELFF
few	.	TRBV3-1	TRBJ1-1	TGTGCCAGCAGCGACACATATAAAATAGAGGGCACTGAAGCTTTCTTT	CASSDTYKIEGTEAFF
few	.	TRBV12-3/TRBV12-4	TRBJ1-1	TGTGCCAGCAGTTTAAGGGCAGGGTGGACTGAAGCTTTCTTT	CASSLRAGWTEAFF
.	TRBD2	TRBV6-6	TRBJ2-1	TGTGCCAGCATCGGCGGGGGCGGGAGGCCCCAAGGCGATGAGCAGTTCTTC	CASIGGGGRPQGDEQFF
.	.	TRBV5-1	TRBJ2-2	TGCGCCAGCAGCTTGGGACAGACCGGTACCGGGGAGCTGTTTTTT	CASSLGQTGTGELFF
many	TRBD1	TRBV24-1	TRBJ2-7	TGTGCCACCAGTGATTCAGGCAGGGGGAGCTACGAGCAGTACTTC	CATSDSGRGSYEQYF
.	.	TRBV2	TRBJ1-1	TGTGCCAGCAGGACAACCCCCAGAGAGAACACTGAAGCTTTCTTT	CASRTTPRENTEAFF
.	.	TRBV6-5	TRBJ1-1	TGTGCCAGCAGCCGAGCAGGTCGGAACACTGAAGCTTTCTTT	CASSRAGRNTEAFF
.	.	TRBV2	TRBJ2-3	TGTGCCAGCAGTGAAGTGGGTGATACGCAGTATTTT	CASSEVGDTQYF
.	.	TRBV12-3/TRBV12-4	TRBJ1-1	TGTGCCAGCAGTCTATTGTGGGCCGAAGCTTTCTTT	CASSLLWAEAFF